These 22 T cell receptor beta chains came from one sample sequenced in a study of blood T cell repertoires in COVID-19. This table comes from immunoSEQ multiplex PCR, and its TCRdb copy is limited to in-frame clones, with some not included. The repertoire has tens of thousands of clones, 70% to 80% of them found once; the top ten carry 2% to 2.5%. Sequencing was performed on peripheral blood. These receptor sequences come from a man in his sixties or seventies with COVID-19, enrolled during active disease.

The rearrangement uses TRBV27 and TRBJ2-1; 7 bases match TRBD1. Trimming cost V 4 bases and J 1 base; bases outside gene matches: 7. The CDR3 length is 16 residues. The germline V gene has CDR1 MNHEY and CDR2 SMNVEV (reference sequence). The CDR3, as DNA: TGTGCCAGCAGTTCGACAGGGTTTTCGTCCTACAATGAGCAGTTCTTC. Amino acid sequence: CASSSTGFSSYNEQFF.

A single count supports this clone. The V gene is TRBV6-6, the J gene TRBJ1-6; D remains ambiguous. Germline CDR1 and CDR2: MNHNY and SVGAGI (reference sequence). This CDR3 has 14 residues. Trimming left V 6 bases short and J 8 bases short, with 14 bases between. CDR3 in DNA: TGTGCCAGCAGGAGGCTCTTCGCAGATTCACCCCTCCACTTT. It codes for CASRRLFADSPLHF.

This clone was seen ten or more times. The chain recombines TRBV6-5 with TRBJ2-2; TRBD1 matches at 8 bases. J gave up 7 bases and V 6 bases, and 10 bases lay outside the gene matches. The germline V gene encodes CDR1 MNHEY and CDR2 SVGAGI. The CDR3 length is 15 residues. CDR3 protein: CASRIQGAAGGELFF. The DNA for the CDR3 is TGTGCCAGCAGAATTCAGGGGGCTGCGGGCGGGGAGCTGTTTTTT.

This chain uses TRBV18 with TRBJ1-1, with 8 bases aligning to TRBD1. Germline V gives CDR1 KGHSH, CDR2 LQKENI. With 2 bases clipped from V and 3 bases from J, the junction kept 2 bases outside the gene matches. The CDR3 is made up of 14 amino acids. The CDR3, as DNA: TGTGCCAGCTCACCAGACAGGGGTGACACTGAAGCTTTCTTT. This codes for CASSPDRGDTEAFF.

This rearrangement joins TRBV25-1 to TRBJ2-3; the match to TRBD2 covers 12 bases. After removal of 5 bases from V and 4 bases from J, the junction contained 1 base not matched to a gene. Germline V gene lookup returns CDR1 MGHDK and CDR2 SYGVNS. CDR3 size: 14 residues. This chain's CDR3 is CASSLAGGPDTQYF. The CDR3 nucleotides are TGTGCCAGCAGTCTAGCGGGAGGGCCAGATACGCAGTATTTT. Full variable domain (missing parts from reference TRBV25-1 and TRBJ2-3): EADIYQTPRYLVIGTGKKITLECSQTMGHDKMYWYQQDPGMELHLIHYSYGVNSTEKGDLSSESTVSRIRTEHFPLTLESARPSHTSQYLCASSLAGGPDTQYFGPGTRLTVL.

The chain combines TRBV18 with TRBJ1-1; D is unclear. The length of the CDR3 is 14 residues. The germline V gene has CDR1 KGHSH and CDR2 LQKENI. V dropped 0 bases and J dropped 4 bases, with 9 bases sitting between them. The CDR3 DNA follows: TGTGCCAGCTCACCACCTGAGGTAGCCACTGAAGCTTTCTTT. As protein: CASSPPEVATEAFF.

CDR3 nucleotides: TGTGCCAGCAGTTTAGCGGGAGTCTTATCCGAGCAGTACTTC. It translates to CASSLAGVLSEQYF. The V and J genes are TRBV6-5 and TRBJ2-7; 9 bases agree with TRBD2. CDR1 is MNHEY and CDR2 is SVGAGI in the germline V gene. With V trimmed by 4 bases and J by 6 bases, 7 bases remained unmatched. This CDR3 comprises 14 residues.

As to this clone: Other DNA sequences of this sample code for an identical CDR3. This chain joins TRBV5-1 and TRBJ1-2, with D possibly being TRBD1 (6 bases). This CDR3 spans 14 amino acids. Per germline, CDR1 SGHRS and CDR2 YFSETQ. V lost 0 bases and J 2 bases, leaving 8 bases between the germline ends. CDR3 in amino acids: CASSLGQANYGYTF. The CDR3 DNA sequence: TGCGCCAGCAGCTTGGGACAGGCCAACTATGGCTACACCTTC.

This clone showed up just once. The chain recombines TRBV7-9 with TRBJ1-3; unclear D gene. The CDR3 loop spans 14 amino acids. Between the trimmed V and J ends, which lost 5 bases and 7 bases, there was a span of 15 bases. Germline CDR1 is SEHNR and CDR2 is FQNEAQ (reference sequence). DNA of the CDR3: TGTGCCAGCAGCCAATTGGGCCCCAGGAACACCATATATTTT. Its protein product is CASSQLGPRNTIYF.

The V call is TRBV19, the J call TRBJ2-2, with 7 nucleotides matching TRBD1. Germline lookup yields CDR1 LNHDA and CDR2 SQIVND (reference sequence). J was trimmed by 2 bases and V by 7 bases; bases with no gene match: 7. The CDR3 loop spans 15 amino acids. The chain's CDR3 is CASIKGTANTGELFF. The CDR3 coding sequence is TGTGCCAGTATCAAAGGGACAGCAAACACCGGGGAGCTGTTTTTT. Together with reference TRBV19 and TRBJ2-2, the CDR3 gives the full variable domain: DGGITQSPKYLFRKEGQNVTLSCEQNLNHDAMYWYRQDPGQGLRLIYYSQIVNDFQKGDIAEGYSVSREKKESFPLTVTSAQKNPTAFYLCASIKGTANTGELFFGEGSRLTVL.

V gene TRBV6-5 combines with J gene TRBJ1-1, with 7 bases identical to TRBD1. This CDR3 spans 14 amino acids. J lost 7 bases, V lost 6 bases, and 11 bases had no gene match. The germline V gene has CDR1 MNHEY and CDR2 SVGAGI. The CDR3 here is CASSLGGGHLEAFF. CDR3 sequence (DNA): TGTGCCAGCAGCCTAGGAGGGGGCCACCTTGAAGCTTTCTTT.

CDR3 region: CASSLGGPGFNEKLFF. The CDR3 region has the DNA TGTGCCAGCAGCTTAGGGGGCCCAGGATTTAATGAAAAACTGTTTTTT. The V and J genes are TRBV7-2 and TRBJ1-4, with D possibly TRBD1 on 5 matching bases. This CDR3 region has 16 residues. Trimming stripped 1 base from V and 4 bases from J, with 13 bases between. CDR1 is SGHTA, CDR2 FQGNSA, per germline.

In its sample, this clone was seen once. CDR3 sequence (DNA): TGTGCCACCAACTCGGTGTCCTGGAGCAATCAGCCCCAGCATTTT. This translates into CATNSVSWSNQPQHF. The chain carries TRBV6-5 and TRBJ1-5; D not resolved. Trimming removed 10 bases from V and 1 base from J, with 17 bases in between. Germline assignment: CDR1 MNHEY and CDR2 SVGAGI. CDR3 length equals 15 residues.

The chain combines TRBV29-1 with TRBJ2-1; D is perhaps TRBD2 (6 bases). The ends were cut back, 7 bases at V and 5 bases at J, with 30 bases in the middle. The CDR3 consists of 18 residues. CDR1 SQVTM and CDR2 ANQGSEA come from the germline V gene. CDR3 sequence reads: CSASRPPDYWWGHNEQFF. The CDR3 coding sequence is TGCAGCGCCTCCCGCCCCCCGGACTACTGGTGGGGCCACAATGAGCAGTTCTTC.

Concerning this clone: Other DNA variants within this sample encode the same CDR3. The chain carries TRBV7-9 and TRBJ1-1; maybe TRBD1 (5 bases). Deletions cut 5 bases from V and 4 bases from J, with 11 bases between. CDR1 is SEHNR and CDR2 is FQNEAQ in the germline V gene (reference sequence). This CDR3 is built from 13 residues. CDR3 amino acids: CASSLQGGTEAFF. As DNA, the CDR3 is TGTGCCAGCAGCCTTCAGGGAGGCACTGAAGCTTTCTTT.

This clone was seen a single time. The rearrangement joins TRBV28 to TRBJ1-3; 7 nucleotides match TRBD1. J gave up 0 bases and V 7 bases, and 6 bases lay outside the gene matches. This CDR3 spans 15 amino acids. Per the germline V gene, CDR1 is MDHEN and CDR2 is SYDVKM. DNA of the CDR3: TGTGCCAGCAACGAAGGGGGCATCTCTGGAAACACCATATATTTT. The encoded protein is CASNEGGISGNTIYF.

The chain is built from TRBV28 and TRBJ1-5; D possibly corresponds to TRBD1 (5 bases). CDR3 size: 16 residues. With 5 bases removed from V and 7 bases from J, the gap between germline ends came to 21 bases. The germline V gene has CDR1 MDHEN and CDR2 SYDVKM. The CDR3 DNA follows: TGTGCCAGCAGTATCCTACTGGGGGGGTCGAACCAGCCCCAGCATTTT. As protein: CASSILLGGSNQPQHF.

The V gene is TRBV6-2 or TRBV6-3, the J gene TRBJ1-1, with D hard to call. The CDR3 covers 14 residues. From germline, CDR1 is MNHEY and CDR2 SVGEGT. Trimming shortened V by 1 base and J by 1 base, and 7 bases separated the two germline ends. The CDR3 protein is CASSYLQKNTEAFF. CDR3 DNA: TGTGCCAGCAGTTACTTACAGAAGAACACTGAAGCTTTCTTT.

This chain uses TRBV28 with TRBJ1-2; D not certain. CDR1 MDHEN and CDR2 SYDVKM come from the germline V gene. V was shortened by 1 base and J by 7 bases, with 4 bases between the two germline ends. The length of the CDR3 is 11 residues. CDR3 sequence reads: CASSLYSGYTF. CDR3 DNA sequence: TGTGCCAGCAGTTTATACTCTGGCTACACCTTC.

The V call is TRBV27, the J call TRBJ1-5, with TRBD1 matching 7 bases. V was pared by 4 bases and J by 8 bases, with 14 bases of the junction left unmatched. The germline CDR1 and CDR2 sequences are MNHEY and SMNVEV (reference sequence). The CDR3 loop spans 16 amino acids. This CDR3 reads CASSSRQGPMLKPQHF. DNA for the CDR3: TGTGCCAGCAGTTCCCGACAGGGCCCGATGTTAAAGCCCCAGCATTTT.

V gene TRBV7-6 combines with J gene TRBJ2-7; 7 bases map to TRBD2. Germline V gene data show CDR1 as SGHVS and CDR2 as FNYEAQ. V lost 3 bases, J lost 2 bases, and 7 bases stayed unmatched. There are 15 residues in the CDR3. The CDR3 is CASSLARAGTYEQYF. In DNA, the CDR3 is TGTGCCAGCAGCTTGGCACGAGCGGGGACCTACGAGCAGTACTTC.

The V and J genes are TRBV18 and TRBJ2-7; 13 bases are a match to TRBD2. Germline-derived CDR1 and CDR2 are KGHSH and LQKENI. This CDR3 spans 16 amino acids. The V and J ends lost 2 bases and 4 bases, in that order; junction bases with no gene match: 5. The CDR3 region has the DNA TGTGCCAGCTCACCAGGACTAGCGGGAGTAGGTTACGAGCAGTACTTC. This codes for CASSPGLAGVGYEQYF. Combining the CDR3 with reference TRBV18 and TRBJ2-7 gives the whole variable domain NAGVMQNPRHLVRRRGQEARLRCSPMKGHSHVYWYRQLPEEGLKFMVYLQKENIIDESGMPKERFSAEFPKEGPSILRIQQVVRGDSAAYFCASSPGLAGVGYEQYFGPGTRLTVT.